The next 18 T cell receptor beta chains were all read from a single sample in a study of brain T cells in children with intractable seizures. Regarding time point: blood from clinic visit 5 months post-surgery; TSC patient then seizure free. Sequenced by immunoSEQ multiplex PCR; TCRdb stores in-frame clones only, minus some. The profile shows about 340,000 clones, about 94% of them singletons. The input for sequencing was peripheral blood, taken more than 4 months after surgery. Receptors originate from a boy less than two years old with tuberous sclerosis and intractable seizures.

This chain uses TRBV2 with TRBJ1-2; weak D call: TRBD1 (5 bases). The CDR3 contains 14 residues. Germline values: CDR1 SNHLY, CDR2 FYNNEI. V lost 4 bases to trimming and J lost 4 bases, with 13 bases between them. The CDR3 sequence is CASSASGYGYGYTF. In nucleotides, the CDR3 is TGTGCCAGCAGTGCCTCAGGGTATGGCTATGGCTACACCTTC.

V gene TRBV5-3 combines with J gene TRBJ2-3; 13 bases are a match to TRBD2. TRBV5-3 counts as an open reading frame of uncertain function. The CDR3 sequence is 18 residues long. J gave up 0 bases and V 0 bases, and 4 bases lay outside the gene matches. The CDR3: CARSLGLAGGYSTDTQYF. The CDR3 coding sequence is TGTGCCAGAAGCTTGGGACTAGCGGGGGGATATAGCACAGATACGCAGTATTTT.

The J gene is TRBJ1-1, the V gene TRBV7-8; TRBD1 matches at 7 bases. The J segment lost 8 bases and the V segment lost 1 base, leaving 4 bases of the junction unmatched. In germline, CDR1 is SGHVS, CDR2 FQNEAQ. The CDR3 totals 13 residues. The CDR3 is CASSLEGDREAFF. CDR3 nucleotides: TGTGCCAGCAGCTTAGAGGGGGACAGAGAAGCTTTCTTT.

The gene calls are TRBV5-5 and TRBJ2-7; D uncertain. V lost 4 bases, J lost 6 bases, and 11 bases lay in between. CDR3 length: 12 residues. Germline CDR1 SGHKS, CDR2 YYEKEE (reference sequence). CDR3 region: CASSPDLPEQYF. CDR3 in DNA: TGTGCCAGCAGCCCGGACCTTCCCGAGCAGTACTTC.

The rearrangement joins TRBV27 to TRBJ1-2, with TRBD1 as a possible D gene (5 bases). The V end was cut by 0 bases, the J end by 8 bases, with 16 bases between. This CDR3 is built from 15 residues. Germline values: CDR1 MNHEY, CDR2 SMNVEV (reference sequence). This chain's CDR3 is CASSLSIGGSEGYTF. CDR3 sequence (DNA): TGTGCCAGCAGTTTATCGATTGGGGGGTCAGAGGGCTACACCTTC.

V gene TRBV7-9 combines with J gene TRBJ2-5; no clear D gene. V lost 2 bases and J 4 bases, leaving 8 bases between the germline ends. CDR3 size: 13 residues. Germline V CDR1 and CDR2: SEHNR, FQNEAQ (reference sequence). As DNA, the CDR3 is TGTGCCAGCAGCTTATTTATGGGAGAGACCCAGTACTTC. Protein sequence: CASSLFMGETQYF.

This clone was detected once. The rearrangement joins TRBV5-1 to TRBJ1-6; D not certain. This CDR3 region has 13 residues. Looked up from germline, CDR1 is SGHRS and CDR2 is YFSETQ. V shed 1 base and J shed 6 bases, with 5 bases lying between them. The CDR3 loop reads CASSLTSNSPLHF. CDR3 nucleotide sequence: TGCGCCAGCAGCTTGACGAGTAATTCACCCCTCCACTTT.

The CDR3 DNA reads TGTGCCAGCAGCCCAGGACAGGGCGAAACAACCGGGGAGCTGTTTTTT. It translates to CASSPGQGETTGELFF. This sequence joins TRBV7-3 and TRBJ2-2; 8 bases match TRBD1. Per the germline V gene, CDR1 is SGHTA and CDR2 is FQGTGA. Trimming at V came to 5 bases and at J to 5 bases, leaving 10 bases not matched to a gene. This CDR3 spans 16 amino acids.

The rearrangement uses TRBV6-5 and TRBJ1-6; 7 positions agree with TRBD1. The CDR3 is 13 residues long. V shed 10 bases, J shed 5 bases, and the junction held 5 bases outside the gene matches. From germline, CDR1 is MNHEY and CDR2 SVGAGI. CDR3 in amino acids: CATTTGNNSPLHF. For the CDR3, the DNA is TGTGCCACAACGACAGGGAATAATTCACCCCTCCACTTT.

V gene TRBV7-9 combines with J gene TRBJ2-7; D unresolved. CDR3 size: 18 residues. CDR1 is SEHNR, CDR2 FQNEAQ, per germline (reference sequence). The V and J ends lost 4 bases and 3 bases respectively, with 25 bases between them. The CDR3 DNA sequence: TGTGCCAGCAGCTCACATAGGAACCCGGGCGAAATGGGCTACGAGCAGTACTTC. This translates into CASSSHRNPGEMGYEQYF. Variable domain in full (rest from reference TRBV7-9 and TRBJ2-7): DTGVSQNPRHKITKRGQNVTFRCDPISEHNRLYWYRQTLGQGPEFLTYFQNEAQLEKSRLLSDRFSAERPKGSFSTLEIQRTEQGDSAMYLCASSSHRNPGEMGYEQYFGPGTRLTVT.

V gene TRBV6-6 combines with J gene TRBJ2-7; D gene unclear. Germline assignment: CDR1 MNHNY and CDR2 SVGAGI (reference sequence). The length of the CDR3 is 15 residues. V was trimmed by 0 bases and J by 3 bases, leaving 12 bases between them. CDR3 amino acids: CASSYSNKINYEQYF. The CDR3 DNA sequence: TGTGCCAGCAGTTACTCCAATAAAATTAACTACGAGCAGTACTTC.

The table lists this clone with a count of one. The chain is built from TRBV7-6 and TRBJ1-1, with unresolved D. The CDR3 loop spans 13 amino acids. Trimming pared 4 bases from V and 1 base from J, leaving 7 bases between. Germline values: CDR1 SGHVS, CDR2 FNYEAQ. Here the CDR3 reads CASSSARNTEAFF. For the CDR3, the DNA is TGTGCCAGCAGCTCCGCTCGGAACACTGAAGCTTTCTTT. Using reference TRBV7-6 and TRBJ1-1 for the parts outside the CDR3, the full variable domain is GAGVSQSPRYKVTKRGQDVALRCDPISGHVSLYWYRQALGQGPEFLTYFNYEAQQDKSGLPNDRFSAERPEGSISTLTIQRTEQRDSAMYRCASSSARNTEAFFGQGTRLTVV.

V is TRBV4-1 and J is TRBJ1-1; D gene uncertain. Per germline, CDR1 MGHRA and CDR2 YSYEKL. The CDR3 runs 17 residues. V lost 0 bases and J 1 base, leaving 15 bases between the germline ends. CDR3 bases: TGCGCCAGCAGCCAAGATAGAATCAGCGGGCAGAACACTGAAGCTTTCTTT. It translates to CASSQDRISGQNTEAFF.

This clone was observed a single time. This chain links TRBV27 with TRBJ2-7, with D possibly being TRBD2 (5 bases). This CDR3 is built from 13 residues. Trimming removed 5 bases from V and 2 bases from J, with 10 bases in between. Germline CDR1 and CDR2: MNHEY and SMNVEV (reference sequence). This chain's CDR3 is CASSPTTPYEQYF. In nucleotides, the CDR3 is TGTGCCAGCAGTCCGACTACCCCCTACGAGCAGTACTTC.

This chain links TRBV5-5 with TRBJ2-2; D may be TRBD2 (5 bases). Trimming removed 1 base at V and 6 bases at J, with 10 bases between. Per germline, CDR1 SGHKS and CDR2 YYEKEE (reference sequence). The CDR3 has 14 residues. CDR3 region: CASSLPGIPGELFF. The CDR3 bases are TGTGCCAGCAGCTTGCCGGGGATCCCCGGGGAGCTGTTTTTT. Based on the CDR3 plus reference TRBV5-5 and TRBJ2-2, the full variable domain is DAGVTQSPTHLIKTRGQQVTLRCSPISGHKSVSWYQQVLGQGPQFIFQYYEKEERGRGNFPDRFSARQFPNYSSELNVNALLLGDSALYLCASSLPGIPGELFFGEGSRLTVL.

The J gene is TRBJ2-1, the V gene TRBV15; either TRBD1 or TRBD2 may supply D (6 bases each). The V end was cut by 6 bases, the J end by 4 bases, with 13 bases between. This CDR3 is built from 14 residues. CDR1 and CDR2 from the germline V gene are LNHNV and YYDKDF (reference sequence). The CDR3 coding sequence is TGTGCCACCAGGGCCGGGGGCAGGTACAATGAGCAGTTCTTC. Translating it yields CATRAGGRYNEQFF.

V gene TRBV21-1 combines with J gene TRBJ2-2; TRBD2 is the table's D call and was not checked against the DNA. TRBV21-1 is classified as a pseudogene. This CDR3 is built from 19 residues. CDR3 sequence reads: CASSKGTSGRAKETGELFF. In DNA, the CDR3 is TGTGCCAGCAGCAAAGGGACTAGCGGGAGGGCCAAGGAAACCGGGGAGCTGTTTTTT.

This chain connects TRBV4-1 to TRBJ2-2; 8 bases line up with TRBD2. CDR1 and CDR2 (germline): MGHRA, YSYEKL. This CDR3 has 18 residues. The V gene end was trimmed by 1 base and the J gene end by 7 bases; junction bases not matched to a gene: 14. The DNA of the CDR3 is TGCGCCAGCAGCCAAGGGGCGGCGGGGGGCTTAAGGAACGGGGAGCTGTTTTTT. It specifies CASSQGAAGGLRNGELFF.